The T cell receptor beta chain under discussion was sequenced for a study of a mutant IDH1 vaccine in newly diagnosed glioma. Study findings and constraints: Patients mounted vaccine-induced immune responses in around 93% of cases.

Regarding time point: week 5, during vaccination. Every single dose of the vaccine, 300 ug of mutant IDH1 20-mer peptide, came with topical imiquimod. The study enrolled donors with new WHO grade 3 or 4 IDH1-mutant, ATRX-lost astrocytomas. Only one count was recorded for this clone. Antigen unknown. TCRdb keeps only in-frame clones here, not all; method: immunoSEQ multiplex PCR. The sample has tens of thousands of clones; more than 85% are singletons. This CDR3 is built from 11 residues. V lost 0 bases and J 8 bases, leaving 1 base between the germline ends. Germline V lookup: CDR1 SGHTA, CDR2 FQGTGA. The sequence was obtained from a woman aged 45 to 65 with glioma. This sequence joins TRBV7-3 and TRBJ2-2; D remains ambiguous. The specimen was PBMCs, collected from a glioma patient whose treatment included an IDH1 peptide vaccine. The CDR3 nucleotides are TGTGCCAGCAGCTTAACTGGGGAGCTGTTTTTT. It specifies CASSLTGELFF.